What follows are 28 T cell receptor beta chains derived from one specimen sequenced in a study of blood T cell repertoires in COVID-19 (dated by TCRdb to 2018 to 2020). Library preparation was by the immunoSEQ multiplex PCR assay. Drawn from immuneACCESS, this table holds only the in-frame rearrangements with V and J called that TCRdb kept. Clones are partly lost; checked studies trace under half to an unresolved V gene and leave the rest unexplained. Present in this sample are 250,000 to 350,000 clones, roughly 90% of which were seen just once. The top ten clonotypes cover approximately 4.3% of the sample. Sequences were obtained from PBMCs or T cells enriched from blood (not recorded which). These receptors all come from a woman between 18 and 29 years old with acute COVID-19.

This clone occurred a few times. The CDR3 reads CASVGDNPFPIYF. The CDR3 coding sequence is TGTGCCAGCGTTGGGGACAATCCCTTCCCCATATATTTT. The V call is TRBV6-5, the J call TRBJ1-3, with a tentative D call TRBD1 (6 bases). The CDR3 is 13 amino acids. V was pared by 8 bases and J by 11 bases, with 19 bases between. Germline V gene sequence: CDR1 MNHEY, CDR2 SVGAGI.

This chain connects TRBV5-5 to TRBJ2-3; no firm D call. The CDR3 length is 12 residues. CDR1 is SGHKS and CDR2 is YYEKEE in the germline V gene (reference sequence). Trimming cost V 6 bases and J 5 bases, with 10 bases left between them. In nucleotides, the CDR3 is TGTGCCAGCACCCTATCCATAGATACGCAGTATTTT. It encodes CASTLSIDTQYF.

V gene TRBV7-9 combines with J gene TRBJ1-2; perhaps TRBD1 as D (5 bases). V was pared by 5 bases and J by 2 bases, with 15 bases between. Per germline, CDR1 SEHNR and CDR2 FQNEAQ (reference sequence). The CDR3 has 15 amino acids. The DNA of the CDR3 is TGTGCCAGCAGCATATTAGACAGACCCAACTATGGCTACACCTTC. It translates to CASSILDRPNYGYTF.

This clone was picked up one time. The chain couples TRBV27 to TRBJ2-1; D not resolved. This CDR3 region has 14 residues. Germline CDR1 is MNHEY and CDR2 is SMNVEV (reference sequence). V dropped 5 bases and J dropped 8 bases, with 16 bases sitting between them. The DNA for the CDR3 is TGTGCCAGCAGTGTAAGAAAGGAGAAGGATGAGCAGTTCTTC. This gives the protein CASSVRKEKDEQFF.

The rearrangement joins TRBV7-9 to TRBJ2-3; possibly TRBD2 for D (6 bases). V lost 10 bases and J lost 4, with 15 bases in between. CDR3 size: 13 residues. Germline CDR1 SEHNR, CDR2 FQNEAQ (reference sequence). The CDR3 region has the DNA TGTGCCACCAACCGGAGGGGAGCAGATACGCAGTATTTT. It is translated as CATNRRGADTQYF.

CDR3 sequence reads: CASSRDSGQTQYF. CDR3 in DNA: TGCGCCAGCAGCCGGGACTCCGGACAGACCCAGTACTTC. The chain employs TRBV10-2 and TRBJ2-5; D perhaps matches TRBD2 (6 bases). Looked up from germline, CDR1 is WSHSY and CDR2 is SAAADI. Trimming left V 6 bases short and J 6 bases short, with 14 bases between. This CDR3 has 13 amino acids.

The chain joins TRBV7-9 to TRBJ2-3; TRBD2 is a possible D gene (5 bases). The germline V gene encodes CDR1 SEHNR and CDR2 FQNEAQ (reference sequence). With 3 bases removed from V and 6 bases from J, the gap between germline ends came to 13 bases. This CDR3 contains 14 residues. The CDR3 protein is CASSFDVATDTQYF. The CDR3 DNA sequence: TGTGCCAGCAGCTTTGATGTAGCGACGGATACGCAGTATTTT. Full variable domain (outside the CDR3, taken from reference TRBV7-9 and TRBJ2-3): DTGVSQNPRHKITKRGQNVTFRCDPISEHNRLYWYRQTLGQGPEFLTYFQNEAQLEKSRLLSDRFSAERPKGSFSTLEIQRTEQGDSAMYLCASSFDVATDTQYFGPGTRLTVL.

In this sample, this clone turned up once. This chain connects TRBV27 to TRBJ1-2; D may be TRBD1 (6 bases). Per the germline V gene, CDR1 is MNHEY and CDR2 is SMNVEV (reference sequence). Trimming removed 6 bases at V and 3 bases at J, with 11 bases between. CDR3 size: 13 residues. In DNA, the CDR3 is TGTGCCAGCAGACCCCCAGGGGACTATGGCTACACCTTC. As protein: CASRPPGDYGYTF.

The chain is built from TRBV7-9 and TRBJ2-1; D unclear. There are 14 residues in the CDR3. The germline V gene has CDR1 SEHNR and CDR2 FQNEAQ (reference sequence). V shed 5 bases and J shed 2 bases, with 10 bases lying between them. CDR3 DNA: TGTGCCAGCAGCCCTCAGCGCCCCTACAATGAGCAGTTCTTC. Protein product: CASSPQRPYNEQFF. Using reference TRBV7-9 and TRBJ2-1 for the parts outside the CDR3, the full variable domain is DTGVSQNPRHKITKRGQNVTFRCDPISEHNRLYWYRQTLGQGPEFLTYFQNEAQLEKSRLLSDRFSAERPKGSFSTLEIQRTEQGDSAMYLCASSPQRPYNEQFFGPGTRLTVL.

Comment on this clone: The same CDR3 is also encoded by other DNA sequences in this sample. This chain uses TRBV9 with TRBJ2-3, with D hard to call. The CDR3 is made up of 12 amino acids. Trimming removed 0 bases from V and 5 bases from J, with 4 bases in between. Germline CDR1 SGDLS, CDR2 YYNGEE. The CDR3 reads CASSVGLDTQYF. CDR3 bases: TGTGCCAGCAGCGTAGGTCTAGATACGCAGTATTTT.

The chain carries TRBV29-1 and TRBJ2-3; 7 bases agree with TRBD2. This CDR3 has 14 residues. The V segment lost 6 bases and the J segment 2 bases; nucleotides outside the gene matches: 8. Germline assignment: CDR1 SQVTM and CDR2 ANQGSEA. CDR3 coding DNA: TGCAGCGTCGGGGGGAGCGGAATCACAGATACGCAGTATTTT. Amino acids: CSVGGSGITDTQYF.

The chain combines TRBV5-8 with TRBJ1-2, with D unresolved. Germline V gene data show CDR1 as SGHTS and CDR2 as YDEGEE. This CDR3 is 14 amino acids long. The V end lost 2 bases, the J end lost 5 bases, and 13 bases lay between the germline ends. The CDR3 loop is CASSFANSGYGYTF. In nucleotides, the CDR3 is TGTGCCAGCAGCTTTGCAAACTCGGGGTATGGCTACACCTTC.

This clone was picked up one time. This chain's CDR3 is CASSQDFQGLGYGYTF. The DNA of the CDR3 is TGTGCCAGCAGCCAAGATTTTCAGGGGTTAGGGTATGGCTACACCTTC. The J gene is TRBJ1-2, the V gene TRBV3-1 (or the pseudogene TRBV3-2); maybe TRBD1 (6 bases). Germline CDR1 reads LGHDT; CDR2 reads YNNKEL (reference sequence). V was shortened by 0 bases and J by 5 bases, with 16 bases between the two germline ends. This CDR3 region has 16 residues.

This chain joins TRBV19 and TRBJ1-2; possible D gene TRBD1, 5 bases. This CDR3 comprises 16 residues. Germline CDR1 LNHDA, CDR2 SQIVND (reference sequence). Trimming took 4 bases from V and 0 from J, leaving 15 bases between them. The CDR3 reads CASSTVTGISNYGYTF. The CDR3 bases are TGTGCCAGTAGTACGGTAACAGGTATCTCTAACTATGGCTACACCTTC.

The genes are TRBV9 and TRBJ2-7; D possibly corresponds to TRBD1 (6 bases). This CDR3 has 17 amino acids. V was shortened by 4 bases and J by 0 bases, with 20 bases between the two germline ends. From germline, CDR1 is SGDLS and CDR2 YYNGEE. CDR3 sequence reads: CASSPHIAQGISYEQYF. Here the CDR3 DNA reads TGTGCCAGCAGCCCCCATATAGCGCAGGGGATCTCCTACGAGCAGTACTTC. The whole variable domain, remainder taken from reference TRBV9 and TRBJ2-7, is DSGVTQTPKHLITATGQRVTLRCSPRSGDLSVYWYQQSLDQGLQFLIQYYNGEERAKGNILERFSAQQFPDLHSELNLSSLELGDSALYFCASSPHIAQGISYEQYFGPGTRLTVT.

V and J are TRBV5-6 and TRBJ2-6; D may be TRBD1 (5 bases). V was pared by 2 bases and J by 12 bases, with 12 bases between. Germline CDR1 SGHDT, CDR2 YYEEEE. The CDR3 consists of 13 residues. The chain's CDR3 is CASSFGRGSVLTF. The CDR3 nucleotides are TGTGCCAGCAGCTTTGGTAGGGGAAGCGTCCTGACTTTC. The whole variable domain, remainder taken from reference TRBV5-6 and TRBJ2-6, is DAGVTQSPTHLIKTRGQQVTLRCSPKSGHDTVSWYQQALGQGPQFIFQYYEEEERQRGNFPDRFSGHQFPNYSSELNVNALLLGDSALYLCASSFGRGSVLTFGAGSRLTVL.

The table lists this clone with a count of one. The chain joins TRBV6-5 to TRBJ1-5; 9 nucleotides agree with TRBD1. Trimming at V came to 7 bases and at J to 2 bases, leaving 3 bases not matched to a gene. Germline V lookup: CDR1 MNHEY, CDR2 SVGAGI. The length of the CDR3 is 14 residues. CDR3 residues: CASKTGGRNQPQHF. In nucleotides, the CDR3 is TGTGCCAGCAAGACAGGGGGGCGCAATCAGCCCCAGCATTTT.

The genes are TRBV28 and TRBJ2-3; D gene ambiguous. In germline, CDR1 is MDHEN, CDR2 SYDVKM. V was trimmed by 3 bases and J by 4 bases, leaving 8 bases between them. The CDR3 is 13 residues long. The CDR3 coding sequence is TGTGCCAGCAGTTTTGCAGGCGCAGATACGCAGTATTTT. This translates into CASSFAGADTQYF.

The chain couples TRBV11-2 to TRBJ1-2, with D hard to call. The V and J ends lost 2 bases and 8 bases respectively, with 18 bases between them. Germline CDR1 reads SGHAT; CDR2 reads FQNNGV. The CDR3 spans 15 residues. The CDR3 loop is CASSLSIGRRLGYTF. CDR3 in DNA: TGTGCCAGCAGCTTAAGTATCGGAAGGCGACTGGGCTACACCTTC.

Concerning this clone itself: The sample carries other DNA sequences with the same CDR3. The chain couples TRBV18 to TRBJ1-2; 7 bases match TRBD1. Unmatched junction bases numbered 4, after V lost 6 bases and J lost 3 bases. CDR3 length: 13 residues. Germline V gene lookup returns CDR1 KGHSH and CDR2 LQKENI. CDR3 amino acids: CASSLDRDYGYTF. The DNA for the CDR3 is TGTGCCAGCTCCCTTGACAGGGACTATGGCTACACCTTC.

The CDR3 DNA sequence: TGTGCCAGCATCGAACAGGGAAGCTATGGCTACACCTTC. Residues: CASIEQGSYGYTF. V is TRBV2 and J is TRBJ1-2; possible D gene TRBD1, 6 bases. The ends were cut back, 7 bases at V and 4 bases at J, with 13 bases in the middle. In germline, CDR1 is SNHLY, CDR2 FYNNEI. This CDR3 contains 13 residues.

This clone was detected only once. J is TRBJ2-7 and V is TRBV5-5, with D tentatively TRBD2 (6 bases). Per germline, CDR1 SGHKS and CDR2 YYEKEE (reference sequence). V was pared by 4 bases and J by 7 bases, with 15 bases between. The CDR3 totals 13 residues. Here the CDR3 reads CASSDTTAGEQYF. The CDR3, as DNA: TGTGCCAGCAGCGACACTACCGCGGGGGAGCAGTACTTC.

The CDR3 reads CALKRGHTDTEAFF. CDR3 DNA sequence: TGTGCCCTGAAAAGGGGGCACACGGACACTGAAGCTTTCTTT. The chain combines TRBV6-5 with TRBJ1-1; 7 nucleotides match TRBD1. From germline, CDR1 is MNHEY and CDR2 SVGAGI. The J segment lost 3 bases and the V segment lost 11 bases, leaving 12 bases of the junction unmatched. The CDR3 totals 14 residues.

The chain carries TRBV30 and TRBJ2-1; D is unclear. Germline-derived CDR1 and CDR2 are GTSNPN and SVGIG (reference sequence). The CDR3 is 14 amino acids. Trimming removed 2 bases at V and 1 base at J, with 9 bases between. The CDR3: CAWSSGVSYNEQFF. CDR3 DNA: TGTGCCTGGAGTTCCGGTGTTTCCTACAATGAGCAGTTCTTC.

This chain connects TRBV29-1 to TRBJ2-3; 7 nucleotides agree with TRBD2. The germline V gene encodes CDR1 SQVTM and CDR2 ANQGSEA. The CDR3 is 16 residues long. With V trimmed by 6 bases and J by 3 bases, 15 bases remained unmatched. The CDR3 DNA sequence: TGCAGCGTGTCCCCGCCAGCGGGAATGAGAACAGATACGCAGTATTTT. Its protein is CSVSPPAGMRTDTQYF.

J is TRBJ1-2 and V is TRBV28, with D maybe TRBD1 (5 bases). V lost 3 bases and J 3 bases, leaving 14 bases between the germline ends. This CDR3 has 15 residues. Germline V lookup: CDR1 MDHEN, CDR2 SYDVKM. CDR3 nucleotide sequence: TGTGCCAGCAGTTTGGGGCAGAGCTCGTACTATGGCTACACCTTC. It translates to CASSLGQSSYYGYTF.

The count of this clone is one. The chain combines TRBV12-3 or TRBV12-4 with TRBJ2-7; D unresolved. This CDR3 has 12 residues. Trimming took 5 bases from V and 5 from J, leaving 10 bases between them. The DNA for the CDR3 is TGTGCCAGCAGTCGATCCCTAAACGAGCAGTACTTC. Its protein is CASSRSLNEQYF.

In this sample, this clone turned up once. J is TRBJ2-3 and V is TRBV9; perhaps TRBD1 as D (6 bases). The CDR3 sequence is 14 residues long. CDR1 and CDR2 (germline): SGDLS, YYNGEE. V shed 4 bases and J shed 1 base, with 10 bases lying between them. The DNA of the CDR3 is TGTGCCAGCAGCTCCCGGACAGGCACAGATACGCAGTATTTT. It yields the protein CASSSRTGTDTQYF. The full variable domain, with the rest looked up from reference TRBV9 and TRBJ2-3, is DSGVTQTPKHLITATGQRVTLRCSPRSGDLSVYWYQQSLDQGLQFLIQYYNGEERAKGNILERFSAQQFPDLHSELNLSSLELGDSALYFCASSSRTGTDTQYFGPGTRLTVL.